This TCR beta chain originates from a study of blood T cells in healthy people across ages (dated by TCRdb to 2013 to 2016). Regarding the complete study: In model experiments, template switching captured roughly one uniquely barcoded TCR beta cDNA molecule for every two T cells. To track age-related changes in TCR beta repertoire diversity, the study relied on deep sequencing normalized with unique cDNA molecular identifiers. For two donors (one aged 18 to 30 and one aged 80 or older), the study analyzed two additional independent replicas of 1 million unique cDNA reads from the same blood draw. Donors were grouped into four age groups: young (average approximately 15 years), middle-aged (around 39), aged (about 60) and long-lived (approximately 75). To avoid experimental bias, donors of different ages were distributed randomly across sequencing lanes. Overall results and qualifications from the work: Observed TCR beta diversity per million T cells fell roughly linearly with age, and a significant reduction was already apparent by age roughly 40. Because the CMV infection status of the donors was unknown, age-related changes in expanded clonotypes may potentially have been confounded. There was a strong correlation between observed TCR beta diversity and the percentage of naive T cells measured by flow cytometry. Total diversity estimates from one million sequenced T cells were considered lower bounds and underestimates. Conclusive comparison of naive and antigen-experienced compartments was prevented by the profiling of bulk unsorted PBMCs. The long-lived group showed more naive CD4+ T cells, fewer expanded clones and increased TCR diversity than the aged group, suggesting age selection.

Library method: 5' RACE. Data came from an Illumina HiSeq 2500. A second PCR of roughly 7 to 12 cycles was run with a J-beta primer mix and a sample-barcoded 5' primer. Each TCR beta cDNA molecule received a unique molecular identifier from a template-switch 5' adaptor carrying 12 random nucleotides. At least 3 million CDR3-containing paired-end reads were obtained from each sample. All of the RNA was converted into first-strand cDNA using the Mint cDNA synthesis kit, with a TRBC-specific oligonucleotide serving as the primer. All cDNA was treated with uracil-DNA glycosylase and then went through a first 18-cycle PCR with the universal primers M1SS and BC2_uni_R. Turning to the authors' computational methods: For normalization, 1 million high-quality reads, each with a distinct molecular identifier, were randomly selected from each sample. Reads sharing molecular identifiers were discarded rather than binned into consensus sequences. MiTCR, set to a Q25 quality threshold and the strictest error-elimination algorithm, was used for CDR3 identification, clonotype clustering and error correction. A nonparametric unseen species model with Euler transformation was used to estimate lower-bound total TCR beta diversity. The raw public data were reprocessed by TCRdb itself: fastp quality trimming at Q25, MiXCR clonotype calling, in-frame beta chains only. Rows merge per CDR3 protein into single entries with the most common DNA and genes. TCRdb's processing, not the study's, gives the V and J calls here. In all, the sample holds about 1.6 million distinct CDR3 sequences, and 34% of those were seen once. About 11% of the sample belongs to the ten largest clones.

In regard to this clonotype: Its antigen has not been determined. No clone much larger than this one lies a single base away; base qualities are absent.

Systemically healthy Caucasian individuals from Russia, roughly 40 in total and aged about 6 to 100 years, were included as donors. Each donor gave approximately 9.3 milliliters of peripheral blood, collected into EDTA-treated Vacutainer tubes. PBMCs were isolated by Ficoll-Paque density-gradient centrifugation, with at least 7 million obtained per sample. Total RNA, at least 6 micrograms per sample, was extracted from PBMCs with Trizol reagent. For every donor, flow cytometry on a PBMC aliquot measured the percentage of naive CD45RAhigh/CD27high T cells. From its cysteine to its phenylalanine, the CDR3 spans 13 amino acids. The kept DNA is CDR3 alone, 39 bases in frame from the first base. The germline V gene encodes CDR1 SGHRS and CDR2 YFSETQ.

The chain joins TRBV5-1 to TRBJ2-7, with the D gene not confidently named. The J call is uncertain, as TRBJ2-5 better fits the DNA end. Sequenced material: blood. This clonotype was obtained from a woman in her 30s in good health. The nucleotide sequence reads TGCGCCAGCAGCTTGGCTAGTTTCGAGACCCAGTACTTC. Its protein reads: CASSLASFETQYF.